This TCR beta chain was obtained from a study of blood T cell repertoires in COVID-19. Participants' own reports of clinical history determined their cohort assignment. Cohort 3 recovery required two negative PCRs, clearance, or symptom resolution. As handled by the study authors: Estimated nucleated cell counts came from reference gene primer amplification. Some clones are missing from TCRdb's copy, which holds only in-frame ones; the method was immunoSEQ multiplex PCR. The DNA was the basis for D and trimming; V, J and clone size are from that table. The table shows about 320,000 clones, with 70% to 90% occurring only once. Trimming removed 0 bases at V and 2 bases at J, with 5 bases between. Germline CDR1 and CDR2: PRHDT and FYEKMQ (reference sequence). The CDR3 totals 14 residues.

V gene TRBV13 combines with J gene TRBJ1-5; D ambiguous. The receptor was isolated from a woman under 40 who had recovered from COVID-19. Material: PBMCs or T cells enriched from blood (not recorded which). In DNA form, the CDR3 reads TGTGCCAGCAGCTTAGGAACAGGCAATCAGCCCCAGCATTTT. Protein: CASSLGTGNQPQHF.